A single T cell receptor (beta chain) is shown here with its context. Its antigen is unknown. Constant-region reverse primers amplified full-length variable regions, followed by semi-nested Nested Universal Primer A PCR. Using its own MiXCR run on the 5' RACE reads, TCRdb lists one record per CDR3 protein. In the table there are 35,000 to 50,000 distinct CDR3 sequences, roughly 31% of which are singletons. Whole-study findings and limits: Tumor-infiltrating Treg TCR alpha and beta sequences overlapped most with tumor naive CD4+ T cells, then blood naive.

In germline, CDR1 is SGHTA, CDR2 FQGNSA. CDR3 length: 14 amino acids. Trimming took 3 bases from V and 5 from J; bases not matched to a gene: 5. The material sequenced was tumor-infiltrating memory CD4+ T cells sorted from the breast tumor. As for subset: memory CD4+ T cells, CD4+CD45RO+CD25-. This receptor was obtained from a female donor with breast cancer. The chain uses TRBV7-2 and TRBJ2-7; 9 bases are shared with TRBD2. DNA of the CDR3: TGTGCCAGCAGCTTCATTAGCGGGAGTGACGAGCAGTACTTC. It yields the protein CASSFISGSDEQYF.